These 4 T cell receptor beta chains share one sample of origin, sequenced in a study of blood T cells in healthy people across ages. The use of a sample-barcoded 5' primer and a J-beta primer mix characterized a second PCR of roughly 7 to 12 cycles. One entry per CDR3 protein, called by TCRdb with MiXCR from the 5' RACE reads. The top ten clones hold 17% of a sample with around 870,000 distinct CDR3 sequences, more than 25% of them seen once. Sequencing used blood. The receptors shown here come from a woman of 80 years or more in good health.

Notes on this clonotype: This clone may be a read error of a much larger clone one base away. CDR3 bases: TGCGCCAGTTCACCGGGAAGCAACAATTCACCCCTCCACTTT. Translation: CASSPGSNNSPLHF. This chain links TRBV5-1 with TRBJ1-6; D remains ambiguous. V was clipped by 8 bases and J by 7 bases, with 16 bases between them. This CDR3 is 14 amino acids long. CDR1 is SGHRS and CDR2 is YFSETQ in the germline V gene.

The chain combines TRBV20-1 with TRBJ2-5, with 12 bases matching TRBD2. The CDR3 loop spans 16 amino acids. Trimming cost V 6 bases and J 5 bases; bases outside gene matches: 13. Germline CDR1 reads DFQATT; CDR2 reads SNEGSKA (reference sequence). Written as DNA, the CDR3 is TGCAGTGCACACAGGACTAGCGGGGCCTCGGGGGAGACCCAGTACTTC. Translation: CSAHRTSGASGETQYF.

This clonotype showed up just a few times. This rearrangement joins TRBV7-8 to TRBJ2-3; 7 nucleotides agree with TRBD2. The germline V gene has CDR1 SGHVS and CDR2 FQNEAQ. Trimming removed 7 bases from V and 2 bases from J; junction bases left unmatched: 9. The CDR3 extends over 15 amino acids. This CDR3 reads CASTYGLGHTDTQYF. The CDR3 coding sequence is TGTGCCAGCACATATGGACTAGGTCACACAGATACGCAGTATTTT.

This clonotype occurred many times. The rearrangement uses TRBV6-5 and TRBJ2-6; 10 nucleotides align to TRBD2. Per the germline V gene, CDR1 is MNHEY and CDR2 is SVGAGI. The CDR3 extends over 17 amino acids. The trim removed 4 bases at V and 0 bases at J, leaving 3 bases unmatched. The chain's CDR3 is CASSFQRGGSGANVLTF. As DNA, the CDR3 is TGTGCCAGCAGTTTTCAGCGGGGGGGCTCTGGGGCCAACGTCCTGACTTTC.